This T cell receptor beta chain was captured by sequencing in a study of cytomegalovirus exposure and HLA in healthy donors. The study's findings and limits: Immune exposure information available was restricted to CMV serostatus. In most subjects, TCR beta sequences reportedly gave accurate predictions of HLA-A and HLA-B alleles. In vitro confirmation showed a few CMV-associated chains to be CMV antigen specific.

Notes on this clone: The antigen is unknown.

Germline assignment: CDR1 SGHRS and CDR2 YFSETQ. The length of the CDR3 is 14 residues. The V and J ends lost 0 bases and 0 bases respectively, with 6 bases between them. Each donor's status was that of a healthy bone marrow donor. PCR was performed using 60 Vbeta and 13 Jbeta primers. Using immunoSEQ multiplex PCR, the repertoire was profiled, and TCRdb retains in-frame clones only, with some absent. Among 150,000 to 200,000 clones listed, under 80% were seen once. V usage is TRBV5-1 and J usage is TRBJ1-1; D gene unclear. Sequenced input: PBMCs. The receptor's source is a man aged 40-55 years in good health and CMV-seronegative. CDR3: CASSLGVLNTEAFF. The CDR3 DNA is TGCGCCAGCAGCTTGGGCGTGCTGAACACTGAAGCTTTCTTT.